Below are 15 T cell receptor beta chains sequenced from a single sample in a study of CD8+CD57+ T cells in acquired aplastic anemia. For CDR3 and TCR beta VDJ profiling, genomic DNA was the template used. Using its own MiXCR run on the reads, TCRdb lists one record per CDR3 protein. This sample has under 350,000 distinct CDR3 sequences, with roughly half found just once. The sequenced material came from sorted CD4+, CD8+, or CD8+CD57+ T cells (not recorded which) from PBMCs. All receptors derive from a human donor with severe aplastic anemia or a healthy control (not recorded which).

The chain has TRBV10-3 and TRBJ2-7; weak D call: TRBD1 (6 bases). This CDR3 comprises 13 residues. Germline CDR1 reads ENHRY; CDR2 reads SYGVKD. Trimming removed 3 bases from V and 4 bases from J, with 10 bases in between. Here the CDR3 reads CAISDTGIYEQYF. The CDR3 nucleotides read TGTGCCATCAGTGACACAGGGATTTACGAGCAGTACTTC.

This clonotype was counted ten times or more. The chain uses TRBV5-1 and TRBJ2-5, with D unresolved. Trimming took 2 bases from V and 3 from J, leaving 2 bases between them. This CDR3 is 11 amino acids long. The germline V gene has CDR1 SGHRS and CDR2 YFSETQ. The CDR3 DNA reads as TGCGCCAGCAGCTTAAAAGAGACCCAGTACTTC. Its protein product is CASSLKETQYF. Using reference TRBV5-1 and TRBJ2-5 for the parts outside the CDR3, the full variable domain is KAGVTQTPRYLIKTRGQQVTLSCSPISGHRSVSWYQQTPGQGLQFLFEYFSETQRNKGNFPGRFSGRQFSNSRSEMNVSTLELGDSALYLCASSLKETQYFGPGTRLLVL.

The rearrangement joins TRBV7-9 to TRBJ2-7; 7 bases are a match to TRBD1. Germline CDR1 is SEHNR and CDR2 is FQNEAQ (reference sequence). J lost 5 bases, V lost 4 bases, and 5 bases had no gene match. CDR3 length: 13 residues. The CDR3 loop is CASSSQGFDEQYF. The CDR3 DNA is TGTGCCAGCAGCTCACAGGGGTTCGACGAGCAGTACTTC.

This clonotype was counted between two and nine times. This could be a read error, since a much larger clone is one nucleotide away. V and J are TRBV5-1 and TRBJ2-5; 12 bases line up with TRBD2. CDR3 length: 15 residues. Germline CDR1 SGHRS, CDR2 YFSETQ. The CDR3 DNA reads as TGCGCCAGCAGCCTTCTAGCGGGGGGGCAAGAGACCCGGTACTTC. This gives the protein CASSLLAGGQETRYF.

This clonotype was detected many times. This rearrangement joins TRBV6-2 or TRBV6-3 to TRBJ1-2; TRBD1 is a possible D gene (5 bases). In germline, CDR1 is MNHEY, CDR2 SVGEGT. This CDR3 has 14 residues. The V end was cut by 6 bases, the J end by 5 bases, with 16 bases between. This CDR3 reads CASRGAMTDYGYTF. The CDR3 DNA reads as TGTGCCAGCAGAGGGGCAATGACCGATTATGGCTACACCTTC.

This clonotype was observed many times. The chain combines TRBV11-3 with TRBJ2-1; either TRBD1 or TRBD2 may supply D (6 bases each). The CDR3 runs 15 residues. Germline loops: CDR1 SGHNT, CDR2 YENEEA. Trimming took off 5 bases at V and 3 bases at J, with 14 bases between the two ends. CDR3 coding DNA: TGTGCCAGCAGCGACGAACAGGGACTCTACAATGAGCAGTTCTTC. Encoded protein: CASSDEQGLYNEQFF.

The V call is TRBV29-1, the J call TRBJ2-3; D is ambiguous. CDR3 size: 12 residues. The V and J ends lost 7 bases and 5 bases respectively, with 13 bases between them. Per germline, CDR1 SQVTM and CDR2 ANQGSEA. This chain's CDR3 is CSGAKGRDTQYF. CDR3 bases: TGCAGCGGCGCGAAAGGTAGAGATACGCAGTATTTT.

The sample holds a few counts of this clonotype. This chain links TRBV19 with TRBJ1-1; D is ambiguous. The ends were cut back, 5 bases at V and 2 bases at J, with 6 bases in the middle. Germline V gene lookup returns CDR1 LNHDA and CDR2 SQIVND (reference sequence). CDR3 length: 12 amino acids. The CDR3 spells CASSPSNTEAFF. The CDR3 DNA reads as TGTGCCAGTAGTCCCTCTAACACTGAAGCTTTCTTT.

This clonotype was recorded many times. The V call is TRBV19, the J call TRBJ1-1, with a tentative D call TRBD1 (5 bases). This CDR3 spans 16 amino acids. Germline CDR1 reads LNHDA; CDR2 reads SQIVND (reference sequence). Trimming removed 7 bases from V and 0 bases from J, with 18 bases in between. This chain's CDR3 is CASNERTGGLNTEAFF. CDR3 DNA sequence: TGTGCCAGTAACGAGAGAACAGGCGGTTTGAACACTGAAGCTTTCTTT.

The table lists this clonotype with many counts. The chain recombines TRBV20-1 with TRBJ2-3, with TRBD2 matching over 14 bases. The trim removed 6 bases at V and 2 bases at J, leaving 7 bases unmatched. The CDR3 loop spans 16 amino acids. Per the germline V gene, CDR1 is DFQATT and CDR2 is SNEGSKA (reference sequence). The CDR3 reads CSAEPGLAGVTDTQYF. The DNA for the CDR3 is TGCAGTGCGGAACCGGGACTAGCGGGGGTCACAGATACGCAGTATTTT.

Note on this clonotype: Since a much larger clone is just one base distant, this may be a read error. This sequence joins TRBV27 and TRBJ2-7, with TRBD1 as a possible D gene (6 bases). The CDR3 contains 14 residues. Germline loops: CDR1 MNHEY, CDR2 SMNVEV (reference sequence). As DNA, the CDR3 is TGTGCCAGCAGTCCTATTGACAGGCCATACGGGCAGTACTTC. This sequence encodes CASSPIDRPYGQYF.

The gene calls are TRBV19 and TRBJ2-7; unclear D gene. The CDR3 loop spans 16 amino acids. The V end was cut by 1 base, the J end by 6 bases, with 19 bases between. Per germline, CDR1 LNHDA and CDR2 SQIVND (reference sequence). The CDR3 here is CASSIGGSASPLEQYF. Written as DNA, the CDR3 is TGTGCCAGTAGTATAGGCGGATCAGCCAGCCCACTCGAGCAGTACTTC.

This chain uses TRBV5-1 with TRBJ2-5, with a weak D call TRBD2 (6 bases). Germline V gives CDR1 SGHRS, CDR2 YFSETQ. Trimming removed 4 bases at V and 5 bases at J, with 15 bases between. CDR3 length: 14 amino acids. CDR3 bases: TGCGCCAGCAGCGGGACTTTCCTGAGGGAGACCCAGTACTTC. Its translation is CASSGTFLRETQYF.

The chain recombines TRBV5-4 with TRBJ2-1, with TRBD1 as a possible D gene (5 bases). CDR1 and CDR2 from the germline V gene are SGHNT and YYREEE (reference sequence). Trimming removed 0 bases at V and 8 bases at J, with 12 bases between. The CDR3 has 14 residues. CDR3 sequence (DNA): TGTGCCAGCAGCTTGGACCAGGGTAGAGATGAGCAGTTCTTC. This gives the protein CASSLDQGRDEQFF.

The rearrangement links TRBV11-2 to TRBJ2-1, with 9 nucleotides matching TRBD2. Germline assignment: CDR1 SGHAT and CDR2 FQNNGV. V shed 1 base and J 2 bases; nucleotides not matched to a gene: 6. The CDR3 is 17 amino acids. This CDR3 reads CASSLGVSSGTYNEQFF. The CDR3 bases are TGTGCCAGCAGCTTAGGAGTCTCTAGCGGGACCTACAATGAGCAGTTCTTC.